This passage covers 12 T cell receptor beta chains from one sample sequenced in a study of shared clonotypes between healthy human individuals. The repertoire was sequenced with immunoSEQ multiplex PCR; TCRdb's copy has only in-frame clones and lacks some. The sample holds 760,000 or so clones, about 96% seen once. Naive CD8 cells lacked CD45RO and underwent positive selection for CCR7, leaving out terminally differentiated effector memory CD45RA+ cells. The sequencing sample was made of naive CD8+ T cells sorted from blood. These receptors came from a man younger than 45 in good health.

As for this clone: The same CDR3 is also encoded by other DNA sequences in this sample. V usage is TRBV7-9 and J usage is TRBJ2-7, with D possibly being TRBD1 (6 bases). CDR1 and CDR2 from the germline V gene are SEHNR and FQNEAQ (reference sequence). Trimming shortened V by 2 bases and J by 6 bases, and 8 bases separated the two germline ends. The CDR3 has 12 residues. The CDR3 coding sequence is TGTGCCAGCAGCTTACAGGGGTCCGAGCAGTACTTC. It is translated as CASSLQGSEQYF.

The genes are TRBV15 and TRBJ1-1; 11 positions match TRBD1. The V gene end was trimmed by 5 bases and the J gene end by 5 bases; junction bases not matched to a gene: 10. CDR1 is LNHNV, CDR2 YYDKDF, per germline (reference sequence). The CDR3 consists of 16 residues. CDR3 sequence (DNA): TGTGCCACCAGCCCCCTCCCGGGACAGGGGGTTACTGAAGCTTTCTTT. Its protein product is CATSPLPGQGVTEAFF.

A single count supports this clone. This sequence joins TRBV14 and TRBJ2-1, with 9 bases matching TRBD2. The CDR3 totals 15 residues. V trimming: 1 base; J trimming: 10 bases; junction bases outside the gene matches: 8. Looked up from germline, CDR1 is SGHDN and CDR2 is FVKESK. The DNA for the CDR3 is TGTGCCAGCAGCCAAGGCACTAGCGGGTGGGAGGAGCAGTTCTTC. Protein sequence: CASSQGTSGWEEQFF. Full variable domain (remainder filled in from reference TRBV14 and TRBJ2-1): EAGVTQFPSHSVIEKGQTVTLRCDPISGHDNLYWYRRVMGKEIKFLLHFVKESKQDESGMPNNRFLAERTGGTYSTLKVQPAELEDSGVYFCASSQGTSGWEEQFFGPGTRLTVL.

DNA of the CDR3: TGTGCCAGTAGTATGGGGGGAGCTAACTATGGCTACACCTTC. This encodes CASSMGGANYGYTF. This chain connects TRBV19 to TRBJ1-2, with D possibly being TRBD1 (5 bases). Germline lookup yields CDR1 LNHDA and CDR2 SQIVND (reference sequence). The CDR3 consists of 14 residues. V dropped 3 bases and J dropped 0 bases, with 8 bases sitting between them.

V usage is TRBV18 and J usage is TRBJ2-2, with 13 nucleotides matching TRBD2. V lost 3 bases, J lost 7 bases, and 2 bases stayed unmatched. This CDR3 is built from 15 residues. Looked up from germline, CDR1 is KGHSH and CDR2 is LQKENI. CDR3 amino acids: CASSPWTSGSGELFF. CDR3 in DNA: TGTGCCAGCTCACCTTGGACTAGCGGGAGCGGGGAGCTGTTTTTT.

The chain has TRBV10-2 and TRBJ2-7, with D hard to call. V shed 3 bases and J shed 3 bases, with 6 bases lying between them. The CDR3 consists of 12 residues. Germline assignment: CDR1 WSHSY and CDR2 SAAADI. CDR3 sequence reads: CASSDPHYEQYF. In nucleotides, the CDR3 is TGCGCCAGCAGTGATCCCCACTACGAGCAGTACTTC.

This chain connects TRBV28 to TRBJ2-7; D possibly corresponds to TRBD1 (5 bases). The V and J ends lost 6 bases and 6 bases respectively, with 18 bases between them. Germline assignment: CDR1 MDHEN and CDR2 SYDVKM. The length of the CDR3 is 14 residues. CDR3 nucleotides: TGTGCCAGCAGCGCCCCCCCAGGGTTGTCCGAGCAGTACTTC. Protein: CASSAPPGLSEQYF. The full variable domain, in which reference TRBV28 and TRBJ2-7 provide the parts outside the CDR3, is DVKVTQSSRYLVKRTGEKVFLECVQDMDHENMFWYRQDPGLGLRLIYFSYDVKMKEKGDIPEGYSVSREKKERFSLILESASTNQTSMYLCASSAPPGLSEQYFGPGTRLTVT.

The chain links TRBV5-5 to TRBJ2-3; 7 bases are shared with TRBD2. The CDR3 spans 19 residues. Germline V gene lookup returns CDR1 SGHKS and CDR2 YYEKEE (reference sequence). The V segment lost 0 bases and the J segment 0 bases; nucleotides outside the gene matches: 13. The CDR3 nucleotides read TGTGCCAGCAGCTTGGCACCGGGGGAGGGCGGGGCTAGCACAGATACGCAGTATTTT. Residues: CASSLAPGEGGASTDTQYF.

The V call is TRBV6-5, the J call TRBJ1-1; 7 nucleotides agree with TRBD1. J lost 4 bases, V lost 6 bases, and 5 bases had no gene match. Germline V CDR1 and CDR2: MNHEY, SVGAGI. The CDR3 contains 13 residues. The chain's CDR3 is CASRGRGPTEAFF. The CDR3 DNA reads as TGTGCCAGCAGGGGGAGGGGGCCCACTGAAGCTTTCTTT.

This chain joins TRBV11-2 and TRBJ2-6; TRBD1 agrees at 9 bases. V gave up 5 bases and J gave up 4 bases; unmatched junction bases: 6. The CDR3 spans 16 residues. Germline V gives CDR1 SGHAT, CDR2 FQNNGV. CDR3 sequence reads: CASSHDRGMGANVLTF. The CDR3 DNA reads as TGTGCCAGCAGCCATGACAGGGGGATGGGGGCCAACGTCCTGACTTTC.

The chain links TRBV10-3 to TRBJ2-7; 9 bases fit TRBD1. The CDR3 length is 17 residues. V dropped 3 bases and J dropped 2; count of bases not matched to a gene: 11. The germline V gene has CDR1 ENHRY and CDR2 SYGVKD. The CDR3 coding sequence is TGTGCCATCAGTGATCCCGACCGGGACAGGGCTACCTACGAGCAGTACTTC. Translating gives CAISDPDRDRATYEQYF.

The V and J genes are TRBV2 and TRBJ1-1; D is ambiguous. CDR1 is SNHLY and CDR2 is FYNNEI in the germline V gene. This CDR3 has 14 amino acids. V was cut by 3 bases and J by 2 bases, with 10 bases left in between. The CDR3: CASSDSDGNTEAFF. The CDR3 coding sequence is TGTGCCAGCAGTGATAGCGACGGAAACACTGAAGCTTTCTTT.